These T cell receptor beta chains were read from a single sample in a study of blood T cell repertoires in COVID-19. Repertoires were generated with immunoSEQ multiplex PCR, while TCRdb's copy carries only in-frame clones and drops some. The sample shows 200,000 to 250,000 clones, about four fifths of them seen only once. Sequenced input: peripheral blood. These receptors originate from a woman in her 30s who had recovered from COVID-19. Each CDR3 is given with its conserved first and last residue. D genes are given only for firm matches. A clone size is listed for some rows: how often the clone was seen (once, few, many), or a class if it is expanded.

>many|TRBJ1-2|TRBV5-4|16|NA
TGTGCCAGCAGTCACACGCCGGGAATTTTTGACTATGGCTACACCTTC
CASSHTPGIFDYGYTF
>NA|TRBJ1-1|TRBV10-3|16|TRBD1
TGTGCCATCAGTGGGAAGGACAGGGGAACAGGCACTGAAGCTTTCTTT
CAISGKDRGTGTEAFF
>NA|TRBJ2-1|TRBV27|20|TRBD2
TGTGCCAGCAGTCCGGGGACTAGCGGGAGGATCACCTACTATAACAATGAGCAGTTCTTC
CASSPGTSGRITYYNNEQFF
>few|TRBJ1-1|TRBV18|12|NA
TGTGCCAGCTCACCAGGGGCACCGGAAGCTTTCTTT
CASSPGAPEAFF
>NA|TRBJ2-1|TRBV5-1|16|NA
TGCGCCAGCAGCTTGGACCCAGGCAGGGGAGTCAATGAGCAGTTCTTC
CASSLDPGRGVNEQFF
>NA|TRBJ2-1|TRBV27|14|TRBD2
TGTGCCAGCAGTGCCCGGACTAGCGGGAGTGAGCAGTTCTTC
CASSARTSGSEQFF
>NA|TRBJ1-1|TRBV10-3|14|NA
TGTGCCATCAGTGAGGAGACAGGAATCACTGAAGCTTTCTTT
CAISEETGITEAFF
>NA|TRBJ2-7|TRBV28|15|TRBD1
TGTGCCAGCAGCTCCACGGGACAGGGGTTGCACGAGCAGTACTTC
CASSSTGQGLHEQYF
>NA|TRBJ1-2|TRBV3-1/TRBV3-2|13|NA
TGTGCCAGCAGCCAAGACCACGGGTATGGCTACACCTTC
CASSQDHGYGYTF
>NA|TRBJ2-5|TRBV28|18|TRBD2
TGTGCCAGCAGTTTGGGACTAGCGGGAGGGCCGGGCCAAGAGACCCAGTACTTC
CASSLGLAGGPGQETQYF
>NA|TRBJ2-7|TRBV14|13|NA
TGTGCCAGCAGCCAAACTGATTCCTACGAGCAGTACTTC
CASSQTDSYEQYF
>once|TRBJ2-2|TRBV9|17|TRBD2
TGTGCCAGCAGCGATCCCACGGGGGGGGCGGGCACCGGGGAGCTGTTTTTT
CASSDPTGGAGTGELFF
>NA|TRBJ2-5|TRBV18|14|TRBD1
TGTGCCAGCTTCTCCGACAGGGGCTCCGAGACCCAGTACTTC
CASFSDRGSETQYF
>NA|TRBJ1-1|TRBV28|12|NA
TGTGCCAGGGTCCCCGGGGGGACTGAAGCTTTCTTT
CARVPGGTEAFF
>NA|TRBJ1-1|TRBV2|11|NA
TGTGCCAGCAGTGAGGGAGGGAAAGCTTTCTTT
CASSEGGKAFF
>NA|TRBJ2-3|TRBV27|18|TRBD2
TGTGCCAGCAGTTCCCTAGCGGGGGGCCCTTTTAGCACAGATACGCAGTATTTT
CASSSLAGGPFSTDTQYF
>NA|TRBJ2-3|TRBV7-9|12|NA
TGTGCCAGCAGCCTCTTCACAGATACGCAGTATTTT
CASSLFTDTQYF
>NA|TRBJ1-3|TRBV9|15|TRBD1
TGTGCCAGCAGCGTAGTAGGGGACAGGGGAAACACCATATATTTT
CASSVVGDRGNTIYF
>once|TRBJ1-2|TRBV28|14|TRBD1
TGTGCCAGCAGTTTGGGACAGTCTAACTATGGCTACACCTTC
CASSLGQSNYGYTF
>NA|TRBJ2-1|TRBV20-1|11|TRBD2
TGCAGTGCTCCTAGCGGGGGCCCGCTGTTCTTC
CSAPSGGPLFF
>NA|TRBJ1-2|TRBV6-4|12|NA
TGTGCCAGCGGCGGAGGGAGGAATGGCTACACCTTC
CASGGGRNGYTF
>NA|TRBJ2-5|TRBV24-1|15|TRBD1
TGTGCCACCAGTGATCCGGGACAGGCCCAAGAGACCCAGTACTTC
CATSDPGQAQETQYF